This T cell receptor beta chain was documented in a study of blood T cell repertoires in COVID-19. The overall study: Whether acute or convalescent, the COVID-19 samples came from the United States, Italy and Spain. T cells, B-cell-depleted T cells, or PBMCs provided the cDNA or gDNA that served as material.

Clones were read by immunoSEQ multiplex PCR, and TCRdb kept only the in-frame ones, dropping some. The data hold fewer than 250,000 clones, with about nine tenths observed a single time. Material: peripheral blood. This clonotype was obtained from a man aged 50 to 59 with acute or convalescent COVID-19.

CDR3 sequence reads: CATSSRGAGEAFF. In DNA form, the CDR3 reads TGTGCCACCAGCAGTAGAGGAGCAGGGGAAGCTTTCTTT. The chain couples TRBV15 to TRBJ1-1; D might be TRBD1 (5 bases). With 3 bases removed from V and 8 bases from J, the gap between germline ends came to 13 bases. This CDR3 comprises 13 residues. Germline loops: CDR1 LNHNV, CDR2 YYDKDF (reference sequence).